This T cell receptor beta chain stems from a study of blood T cell repertoires in COVID-19. About the research overall: Some COVID-19 samples were acute and others convalescent; all came from the United States, Italy and Spain. Nucleic acid was either cDNA or gDNA, and it came from T cells, B-cell-depleted T cells, or PBMCs.

Seattle enrolled patients during active infection and tracked them longitudinally. The length of the CDR3 is 15 residues. In the authors' workflow: Reference gene primers were amplified, and this amplification served to estimate nucleated cell counts. TCRdb's table, derived via immunoSEQ multiplex PCR, lists solely in-frame clones and lacks some. For V, J and clone size, that table is used; D and trimming come from the DNA. The sample consists of some 69,000 clones, around 90% of them appearing once. The rearrangement joins TRBV21-1 to TRBJ2-2; TRBD1 was called by the table and not checked on the DNA. TRBV21-1 is classified as a pseudogene. The sequencing sample was made of peripheral blood. The sequence came from a man between 45 and 60 years old with COVID-19, enrolled during active disease. CDR3 sequence: CASSKGQHRTGELFF. DNA of the CDR3: TGTGCCAGCAGCAAAGGGCAGCACAGGACCGGGGAGCTGTTTTTT.